The source of this TCR beta chain is a study of tumor-infiltrating lymphocytes in localized non-small cell lung cancer. Germline-derived CDR1 and CDR2 are ENHRY and SYGVKD. The V gene lost 3 bases and the J gene lost 7 bases, with 12 bases spanning the gap. The CDR3 has 13 amino acids. Libraries were prepared by immunoSEQ multiplex PCR; TCRdb keeps only in-frame clonotypes and omits some of them. The sample lists 3,500 or so clones; approximately 79% were seen once. The receptor's source is a human donor with non-small cell lung cancer. This rearrangement joins TRBV10-3 to TRBJ1-1; D gene ambiguous. Input material: uninvolved lung tissue not adjacent to the tumor. CDR3 DNA sequence: TGTGCCATCAGTGATATTCAATCGGTTGAAGCTTTCTTT. Translation: CAISDIQSVEAFF.